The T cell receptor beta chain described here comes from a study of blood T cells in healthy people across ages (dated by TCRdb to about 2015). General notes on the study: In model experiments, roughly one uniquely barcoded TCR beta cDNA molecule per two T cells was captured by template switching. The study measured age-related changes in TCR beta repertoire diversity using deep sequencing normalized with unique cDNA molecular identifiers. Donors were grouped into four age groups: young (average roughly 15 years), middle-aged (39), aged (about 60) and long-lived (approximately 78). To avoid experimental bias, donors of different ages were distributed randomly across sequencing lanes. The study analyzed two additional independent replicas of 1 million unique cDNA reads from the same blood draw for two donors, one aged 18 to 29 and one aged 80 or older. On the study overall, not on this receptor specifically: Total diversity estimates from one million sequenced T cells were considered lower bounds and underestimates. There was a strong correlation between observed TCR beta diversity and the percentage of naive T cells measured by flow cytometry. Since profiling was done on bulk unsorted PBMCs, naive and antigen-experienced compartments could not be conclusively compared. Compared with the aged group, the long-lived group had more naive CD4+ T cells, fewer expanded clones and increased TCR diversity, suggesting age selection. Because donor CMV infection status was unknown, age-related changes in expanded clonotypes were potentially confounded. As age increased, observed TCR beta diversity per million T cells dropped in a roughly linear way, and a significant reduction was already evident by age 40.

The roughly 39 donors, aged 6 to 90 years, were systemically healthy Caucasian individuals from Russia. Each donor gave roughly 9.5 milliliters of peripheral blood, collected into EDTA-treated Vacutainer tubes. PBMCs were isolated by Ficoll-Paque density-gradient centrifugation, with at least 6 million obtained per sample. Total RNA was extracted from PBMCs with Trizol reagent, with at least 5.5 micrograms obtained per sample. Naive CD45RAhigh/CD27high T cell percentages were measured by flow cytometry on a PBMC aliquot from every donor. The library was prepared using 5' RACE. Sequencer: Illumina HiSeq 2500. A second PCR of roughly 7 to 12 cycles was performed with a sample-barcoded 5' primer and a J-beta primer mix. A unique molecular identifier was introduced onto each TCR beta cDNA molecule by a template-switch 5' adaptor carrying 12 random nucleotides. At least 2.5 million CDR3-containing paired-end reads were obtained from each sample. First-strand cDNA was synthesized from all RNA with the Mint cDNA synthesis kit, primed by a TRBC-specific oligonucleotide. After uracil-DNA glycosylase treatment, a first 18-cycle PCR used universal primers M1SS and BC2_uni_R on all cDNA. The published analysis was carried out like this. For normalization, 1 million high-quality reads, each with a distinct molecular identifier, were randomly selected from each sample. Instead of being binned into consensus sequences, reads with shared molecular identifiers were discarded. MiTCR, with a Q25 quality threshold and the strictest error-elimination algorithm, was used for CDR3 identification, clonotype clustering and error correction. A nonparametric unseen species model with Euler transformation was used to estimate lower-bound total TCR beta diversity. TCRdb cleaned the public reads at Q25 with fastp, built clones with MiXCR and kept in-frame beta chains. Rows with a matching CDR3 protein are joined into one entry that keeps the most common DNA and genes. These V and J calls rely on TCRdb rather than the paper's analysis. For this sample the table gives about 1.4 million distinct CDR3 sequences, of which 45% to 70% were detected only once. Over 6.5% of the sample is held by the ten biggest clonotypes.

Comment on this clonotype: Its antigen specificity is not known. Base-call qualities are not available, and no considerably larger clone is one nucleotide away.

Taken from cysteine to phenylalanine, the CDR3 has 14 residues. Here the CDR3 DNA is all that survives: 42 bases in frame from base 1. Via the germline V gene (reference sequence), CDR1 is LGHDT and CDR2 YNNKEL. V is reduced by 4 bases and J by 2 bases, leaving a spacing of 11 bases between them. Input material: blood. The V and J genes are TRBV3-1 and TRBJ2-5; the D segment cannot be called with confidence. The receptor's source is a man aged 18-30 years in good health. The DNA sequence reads TGTGCCAGCAGCCTCACAGCTAGGCAAGAGACCCAGTACTTC. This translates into CASSLTARQETQYF.